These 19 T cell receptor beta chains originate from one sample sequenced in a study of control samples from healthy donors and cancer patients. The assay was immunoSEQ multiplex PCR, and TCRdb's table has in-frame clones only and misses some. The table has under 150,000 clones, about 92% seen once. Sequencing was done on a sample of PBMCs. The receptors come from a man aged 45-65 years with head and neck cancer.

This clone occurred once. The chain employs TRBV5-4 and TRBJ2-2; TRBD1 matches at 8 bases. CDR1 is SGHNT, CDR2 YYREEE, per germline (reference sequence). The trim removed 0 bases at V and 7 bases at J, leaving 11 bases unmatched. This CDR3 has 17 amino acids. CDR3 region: CASSLARGRGRGGELFF. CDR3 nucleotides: TGTGCCAGCAGCTTGGCCAGGGGGCGAGGGCGTGGCGGGGAGCTGTTTTTT. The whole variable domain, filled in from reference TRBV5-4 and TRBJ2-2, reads ETGVTQSPTHLIKTRGQQVTLRCSSQSGHNTVSWYQQALGQGPQFIFQYYREEENGRGNFPPRFSGLQFPNYSSELNVNALELDDSALYLCASSLARGRGRGGELFFGEGSRLTVL.

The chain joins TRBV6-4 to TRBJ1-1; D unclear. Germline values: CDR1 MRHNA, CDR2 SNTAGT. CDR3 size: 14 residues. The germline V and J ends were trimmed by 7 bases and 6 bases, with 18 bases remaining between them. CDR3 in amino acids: CASTRLREIPEAFF. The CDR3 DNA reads TGTGCCAGCACCAGACTGAGAGAGATTCCTGAAGCTTTCTTT.

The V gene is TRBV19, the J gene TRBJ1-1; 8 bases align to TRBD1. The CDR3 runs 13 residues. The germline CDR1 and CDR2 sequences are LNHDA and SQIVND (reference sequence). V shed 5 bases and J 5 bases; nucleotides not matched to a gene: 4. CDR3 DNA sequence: TGTGCCAGTAGTCTAAACAGGGGGACTGAAGCTTTCTTT. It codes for CASSLNRGTEAFF.

CDR3 sequence reads: CASSSQRSGRTEAFF. The DNA for the CDR3 is TGTGCCAGCAGCTCCCAACGTTCCGGTCGGACTGAAGCTTTCTTT. J is TRBJ1-1 and V is TRBV13; no definite D call. Germline V lookup: CDR1 PRHDT, CDR2 FYEKMQ (reference sequence). V dropped 4 bases and J dropped 5 bases, with 17 bases sitting between them. The CDR3 loop spans 15 amino acids.

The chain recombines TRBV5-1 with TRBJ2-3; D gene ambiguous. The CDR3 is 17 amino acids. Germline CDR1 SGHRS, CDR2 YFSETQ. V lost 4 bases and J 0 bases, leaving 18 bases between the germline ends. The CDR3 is CASSPWAPPTSTDTQYF. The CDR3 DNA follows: TGCGCCAGCAGCCCTTGGGCACCGCCTACTAGCACAGATACGCAGTATTTT.

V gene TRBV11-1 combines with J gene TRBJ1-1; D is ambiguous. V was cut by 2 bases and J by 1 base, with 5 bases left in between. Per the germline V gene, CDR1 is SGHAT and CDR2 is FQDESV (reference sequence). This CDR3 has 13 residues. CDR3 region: CASSLQRNTEAFF. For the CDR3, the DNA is TGTGCCAGCAGCTTACAGCGGAACACTGAAGCTTTCTTT.

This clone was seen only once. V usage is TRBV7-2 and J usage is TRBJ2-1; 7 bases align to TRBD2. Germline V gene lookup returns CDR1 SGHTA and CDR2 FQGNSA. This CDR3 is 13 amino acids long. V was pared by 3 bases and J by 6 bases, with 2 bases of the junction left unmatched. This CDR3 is CASSLRGFNEQFF. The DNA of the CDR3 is TGTGCCAGCAGCTTGCGGGGGTTCAATGAGCAGTTCTTC.

The CDR3 reads CASSYGQGYGYTF. The CDR3 DNA reads as TGCGCCAGCAGCTACGGACAGGGCTATGGCTACACCTTC. The genes are TRBV5-1 and TRBJ1-2, with 8 bases identical to TRBD1. Germline CDR1 reads SGHRS; CDR2 reads YFSETQ. V was clipped by 3 bases and J by 4 bases; unmatched bases: 2. The CDR3 is 13 residues long. Using reference TRBV5-1 and TRBJ1-2 for the parts outside the CDR3, the full variable domain is KAGVTQTPRYLIKTRGQQVTLSCSPISGHRSVSWYQQTPGQGLQFLFEYFSETQRNKGNFPGRFSGRQFSNSRSEMNVSTLELGDSALYLCASSYGQGYGYTFGSGTRLTVV.

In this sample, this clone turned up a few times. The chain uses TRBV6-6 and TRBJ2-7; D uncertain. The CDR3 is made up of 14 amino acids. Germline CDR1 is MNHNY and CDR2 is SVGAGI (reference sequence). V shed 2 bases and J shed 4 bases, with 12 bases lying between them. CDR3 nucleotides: TGTGCCAGCAGTTACAAAAACGAAGGATACGAGCAGTACTTC. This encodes CASSYKNEGYEQYF.

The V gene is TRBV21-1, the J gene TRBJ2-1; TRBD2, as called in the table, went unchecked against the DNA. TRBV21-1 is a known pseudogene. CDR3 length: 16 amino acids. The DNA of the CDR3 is TGTGCCAGCAGCAAAGTTCCGGGAACCAACTACAATGAGCAGTTCTTC. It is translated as CASSKVPGTNYNEQFF.

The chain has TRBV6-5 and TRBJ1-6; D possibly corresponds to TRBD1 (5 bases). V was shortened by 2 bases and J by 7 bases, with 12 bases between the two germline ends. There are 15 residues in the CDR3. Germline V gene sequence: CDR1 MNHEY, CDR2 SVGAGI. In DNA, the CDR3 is TGTGCCAGCAGTTACACCTTGGGACCAAATTCACCCCTCCACTTT. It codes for CASSYTLGPNSPLHF.

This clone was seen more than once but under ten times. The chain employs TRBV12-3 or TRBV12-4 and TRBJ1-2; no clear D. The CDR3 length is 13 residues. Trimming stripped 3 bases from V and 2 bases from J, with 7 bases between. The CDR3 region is CASSLFDNYGYTF. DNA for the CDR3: TGTGCCAGCAGTTTGTTTGACAACTATGGCTACACCTTC.

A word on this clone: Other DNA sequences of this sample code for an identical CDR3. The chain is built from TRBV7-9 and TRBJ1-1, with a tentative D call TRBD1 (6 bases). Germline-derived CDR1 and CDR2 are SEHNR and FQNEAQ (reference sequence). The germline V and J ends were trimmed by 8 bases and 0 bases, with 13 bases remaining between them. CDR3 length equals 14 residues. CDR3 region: CASRTGTLNTEAFF. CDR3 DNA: TGTGCCAGCCGTACCGGGACACTGAACACTGAAGCTTTCTTT.

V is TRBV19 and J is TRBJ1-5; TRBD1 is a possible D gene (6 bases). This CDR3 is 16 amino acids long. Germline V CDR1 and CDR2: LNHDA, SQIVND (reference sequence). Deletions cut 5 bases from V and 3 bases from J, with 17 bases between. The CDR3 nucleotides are TGTGCCAGTAGTTTGGGGTTGGGGGGCGTCAATCAGCCCCAGCATTTT. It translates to CASSLGLGGVNQPQHF.

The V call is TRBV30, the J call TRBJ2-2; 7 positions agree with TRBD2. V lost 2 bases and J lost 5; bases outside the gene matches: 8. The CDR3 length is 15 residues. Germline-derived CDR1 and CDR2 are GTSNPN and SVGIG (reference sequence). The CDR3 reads CAWSSIRGGTGELFF. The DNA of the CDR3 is TGTGCCTGGAGTAGTATTAGGGGAGGGACCGGGGAGCTGTTTTTT.

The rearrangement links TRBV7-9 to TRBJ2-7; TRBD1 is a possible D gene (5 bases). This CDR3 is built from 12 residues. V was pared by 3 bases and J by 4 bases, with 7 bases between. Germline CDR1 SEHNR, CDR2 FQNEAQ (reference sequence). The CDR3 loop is CASSFDRYEQYF. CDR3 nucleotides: TGTGCCAGCAGCTTCGACAGATACGAGCAGTACTTC. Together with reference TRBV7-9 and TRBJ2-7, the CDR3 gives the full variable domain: DTGVSQNPRHKITKRGQNVTFRCDPISEHNRLYWYRQTLGQGPEFLTYFQNEAQLEKSRLLSDRFSAERPKGSFSTLEIQRTEQGDSAMYLCASSFDRYEQYFGPGTRLTVT.

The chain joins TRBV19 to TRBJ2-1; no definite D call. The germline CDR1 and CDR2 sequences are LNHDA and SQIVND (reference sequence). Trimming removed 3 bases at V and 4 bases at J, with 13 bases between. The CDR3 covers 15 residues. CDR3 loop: CASSILRTLYNEQFF. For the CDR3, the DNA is TGTGCCAGTAGTATTTTGAGGACCCTATACAATGAGCAGTTCTTC.

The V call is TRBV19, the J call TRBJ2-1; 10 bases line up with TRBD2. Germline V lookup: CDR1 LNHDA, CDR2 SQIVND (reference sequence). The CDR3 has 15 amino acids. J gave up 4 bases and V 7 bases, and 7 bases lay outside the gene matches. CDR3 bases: TGTGCCAGTACTGCCGCTAGCGGGGGTTACAATGAGCAGTTCTTC. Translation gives CASTAASGGYNEQFF.

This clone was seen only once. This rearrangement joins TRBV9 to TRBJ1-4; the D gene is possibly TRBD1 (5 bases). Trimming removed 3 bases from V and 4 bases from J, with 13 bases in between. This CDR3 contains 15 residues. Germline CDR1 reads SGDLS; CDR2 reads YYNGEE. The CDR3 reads CASSAPGQGNEKLFF. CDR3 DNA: TGTGCCAGCAGCGCACCAGGGCAGGGTAATGAAAAACTGTTTTTT.